This T cell receptor (beta chain) was profiled in a study of control samples from healthy donors and cancer patients. This CDR3 comprises 16 residues. The germline V gene has CDR1 MNHEY and CDR2 SVGEGT. The V gene lost 0 bases and the J gene lost 5 bases, with 16 bases spanning the gap. Using immunoSEQ multiplex PCR, the repertoire was profiled, and TCRdb retains in-frame clones only, with some absent. Of some 73,000 clones listed, 94% were seen once; the top ten hold approximately 6%. This clone was observed once. The TCR sequence derives from a middle-aged woman in good health. The V call is TRBV6-2 or TRBV6-3, the J call TRBJ1-1; the D gene is possibly TRBD1 (5 bases). Sequenced sample: blood. The CDR3 here is CASSYSRVWGGTEAFF. The CDR3 DNA follows: TGTGCCAGCAGTTACTCGCGGGTTTGGGGCGGGACTGAAGCTTTCTTT.